This TCR beta chain comes out of a study of cytomegalovirus exposure and HLA in healthy donors. Whole-study results and caveats: From TCR beta sequences, most subjects' HLA-A and HLA-B alleles were reportedly predicted accurately.

With 60 Vbeta and 13 Jbeta primers, the PCR was carried out. Measured with immunoSEQ multiplex PCR; TCRdb has only the in-frame clones, and not every one. The sample consists of 170,000 or so clones, about 73% of them appearing once. Worth noting for this clone: Its antigen is as yet unknown.

The sequence derives from a woman in her fifties or sixties in good health and CMV-seropositive. The sequencing sample was made of PBMCs.

DNA of the CDR3: TGTGCCAGCAGCCCCGGACAGGGGAGGAACACCGGGGAGCTGTTTTTT. This codes for CASSPGQGRNTGELFF. The genes are TRBV7-3 and TRBJ2-2, with TRBD1 identical over 9 bases. Germline V lookup: CDR1 SGHTA, CDR2 FQGTGA. V was clipped by 5 bases and J by 1 base; unmatched bases: 5. The CDR3 covers 16 residues.